This section outlines one TCR beta chain sequence together with its context. This sample stems from a study of control samples from healthy donors and cancer patients. Germline CDR1 and CDR2: KGHSH and LQKENI. There are 15 residues in the CDR3. Trimming shortened V by 6 bases and J by 2 bases, and 13 bases separated the two germline ends. The table came from immunoSEQ multiplex PCR; TCRdb's copy has only in-frame clones and leaves some out. The table lists roughly 26,000 clones, about 81% of them singletons. This chain joins TRBV18 and TRBJ2-2; D is unresolved. This TCR came from a man aged 55-75 years with colorectal cancer. Input material: PBMCs. Here the CDR3 reads CASSPTQTNTGELFF. CDR3 bases: TGTGCCAGCTCTCCGACACAGACAAACACCGGGGAGCTGTTTTTT.